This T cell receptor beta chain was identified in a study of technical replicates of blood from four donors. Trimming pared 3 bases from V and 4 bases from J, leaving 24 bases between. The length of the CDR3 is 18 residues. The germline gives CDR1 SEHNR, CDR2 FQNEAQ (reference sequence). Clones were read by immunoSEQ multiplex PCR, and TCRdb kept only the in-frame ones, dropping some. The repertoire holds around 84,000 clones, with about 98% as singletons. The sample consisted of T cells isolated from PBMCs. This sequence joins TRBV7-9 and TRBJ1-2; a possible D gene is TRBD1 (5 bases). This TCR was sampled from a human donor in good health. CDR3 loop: CASSFKFQDWGQGYGYTF. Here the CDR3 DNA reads TGTGCCAGCAGCTTTAAATTCCAGGATTGGGGCCAGGGCTATGGCTACACCTTC.